This T cell receptor beta chain was recorded in a study of PD-1 blockade in classical Hodgkin lymphoma. This table comes from immunoSEQ multiplex PCR, and its TCRdb copy is limited to in-frame clones, with some not included. The repertoire holds roughly 41,000 clones, with 65% to 80% as singletons. Relapse was seen in all patients after autologous stem cell transplantation, and brentuximab vedotin exposure was variable. The V and J ends lost 7 bases and 5 bases respectively, with 13 bases between them. Germline values: CDR1 MDHEN, CDR2 SYDVKM. This CDR3 region has 13 residues. The specimen was peripheral blood mononuclear cells (PBMCs), collected at baseline. This chain links TRBV28 with TRBJ2-3; D is unclear. This receptor was obtained from a human donor with classical Hodgkin lymphoma. CDR3 sequence: CASTPHGRDTQYF. CDR3 nucleotide sequence: TGTGCCAGCACCCCCCACGGGCGAGATACGCAGTATTTT.